The sample holds a few counts of the clone carrying this T cell receptor beta chain. The antigen remains unidentified. Prepared TCR beta cDNA libraries contained unique molecular identifiers. TCRdb re-called the PCR reads through MiXCR, storing one row per CDR3 protein. This table holds over 700,000 distinct CDR3 sequences, about 32% found once. The source of the sample is a study of post-analysis software for immune sequencing data. Overall study findings and caveats: The normalized Chao1 diversity of multiple sclerosis patients was significantly lower than that of controls. Roughly 5 TRBV segments occurring more often in patients than controls included TRBV5-6, TRBV5-1 and TRBV20-1. Strong co-clustering by F measure was seen for same-batch samples.

CDR3 length: 14 amino acids. Germline CDR1 is MDHEN and CDR2 is SYDVKM. V lost 5 bases and J lost 2, with 11 bases in between. Sequencing used blood. The gene calls are TRBV28 and TRBJ2-3, with D uncertain. The receptor was isolated from a girl aged 5-17 years with multiple sclerosis. In DNA, the CDR3 is TGTGCCAGCAGTCCAATGGGGTACACAGATACGCAGTATTTT. The encoded protein is CASSPMGYTDTQYF.